This T cell receptor (beta chain) was sequenced in a study of T-cell memory formation after mild COVID-19 (dated by TCRdb to about 2021). Background for the entire study: TCR sequence clusters from the two donors were found to be largely donor specific. Two young, previously healthy adult volunteers made up the cohort, one male and one female. In a couple of donors, T-cell clones that expanded and contracted after mild COVID-19 were followed by sequencing TCRalpha and TCRbeta repertoires longitudinally.

PBMCs were isolated by Ficoll-Paque density gradient centrifugation. The listed sequencing device is Illumina NovaSeq 6000. TCRalpha and TCRbeta cDNA libraries were constructed by 5'RACE with constant-segment primers, with sample barcodes and unique molecular identifiers being introduced. RNA was extracted from every sample with Trizol reagent. Libraries were amplified in two PCR steps, with a second sample barcode and Illumina TruSeq adapters added in the second step. Libraries were sequenced on an Illumina NovaSeq with 2 x 150 bp paired-end reads. The study's own analysis went as follows. The reads were demultiplexed and collapsed into UMI-guided consensus sequences using migec v1.2.7. Using mixcr v2.1.11, UMI consensuses were aligned to TRA and TRB V and J templates and then assembled into clonotypes. Clonotypes were classified as expanded or contracted when called significant by both edgeR and NoisET, with noise models trained on biological replicates. For edgeR calls, the cutoffs were a false discovery rate-adjusted p below 0.01 and a log2 fold-change threshold of 1. As an exploratory analysis of dynamics, max-normalized trajectories of the 1000 most abundant clonotypes were examined by PCA with hierarchical clustering. Separately sequenced CD4+ and CD8+ repertoires were used to assign a CD4 or CD8 phenotype to each responding clone. TCRdb itself trimmed the public reads at Q25 with fastp, ran MiXCR and retained productive beta chains. Duplicate CDR3 protein sequences are folded into a single record with the most common DNA and genes. In this record, the V and J calls reflect TCRdb's handling and not the investigators' own analysis. The sample profile shows about 350,000 distinct CDR3 sequences; roughly 15% of them were found once. The ten largest clones add up to about 20% of the sample.

Of note for this clonotype: No antigen is known for it. No qualities accompany the bases; no much larger clone lies one base away.

The paper's findings and limits, for the study overall: The study included only two mild cases, and larger cohorts that include severe cases with pre-infection samples were judged to be necessary. The second-wave clones that peaked on day 37 were not confirmed to be SARS-CoV-2 specific. Balanced CD4/CD8 phenotypes were observed for clones contracting from day 15 to 85, whereas a bias towards CD4+ was observed for a second wave of clones expanding from day 15 to 37. Some responding clones were detected in pre-infection memory, suggesting pre-existing cross-reactive memory T cells joined the SARS-CoV-2 response. Contracting CD4+ clones were found mainly in CM and EM memory subsets, while CD8+ clones were enriched in EMRA.

Trimmed from V: 3 bases; trimmed from J: 0 bases; junction bases lacking a gene match: 3. The germline V gene provides CDR1 MNHNS and CDR2 SASEGT. Measured from the cysteine to the phenylalanine, the CDR3 is 17 residues long. The read is trimmed to its CDR3 DNA, 51 bases read in frame from base 1. The chain employs TRBV6-1 and TRBJ2-3, with TRBD2 matching 13 junction bases. Sequencing used PBMCs or a T cell subset sorted from them (not recorded which). This TCR was sampled from a man between 18 and 29 years old who had mild COVID-19 (a few samples of this study predate the infection). The sample titles of this study are shuffled in the database, so cell type and time point are left out; the donor was told from shared clones. The CDR3 sequence is CASSEEGLAGSTDTQYF. Here is the DNA: TGTGCCAGCAGTGAGGAGGGACTAGCGGGAAGCACAGATACGCAGTATTTT.